The next 9 T cell receptor beta chains were all read from a single sample in a study of PD-1 blockade in classical Hodgkin lymphoma. Measured with immunoSEQ multiplex PCR; TCRdb has only the in-frame clones, and not every one. Of approximately 28,000 clones in the sample, more than 60% were seen once. Time point in this sample: cycle 4 day 1 (C4D1), after five to seven weeks of nivolumab. Exposure to brentuximab vedotin varied, and each patient had relapsed following autologous stem cell transplantation. With magnetic negative selection, CD4+ T cells were purified from PBMCs that had been thawed. This sample comprised CD4+ T cells from blood, obtained before the fourth cycle of nivolumab. These receptors were collected from a human donor with classical Hodgkin lymphoma.

The chain links TRBV7-9 to TRBJ2-1, with 8 bases fitting TRBD2. Per germline, CDR1 SEHNR and CDR2 FQNEAQ (reference sequence). The CDR3 is made up of 15 amino acids. V trimming: 8 bases; J trimming: 0 bases; junction bases outside the gene matches: 6. The CDR3 reads CASSPAGVSYNEQFF. The CDR3 nucleotides read TGTGCCAGCTCCCCAGCGGGGGTCTCCTACAATGAGCAGTTCTTC.

The chain couples TRBV6-6 to TRBJ1-5; D may be TRBD1 (5 bases). From germline, CDR1 is MNHNY and CDR2 SVGAGI (reference sequence). V was shortened by 4 bases and J by 3 bases, with 7 bases between the two germline ends. The CDR3 contains 13 residues. The CDR3 is CASSWGSNQPQHF. Here the CDR3 DNA reads TGTGCCAGCAGTTGGGGGTCCAATCAGCCCCAGCATTTT.

As concerns this clone: The same CDR3 arises from other DNA sequences in this sample as well. The rearrangement links TRBV7-3 to TRBJ1-2; 7 nucleotides line up with TRBD1. This CDR3 region has 16 residues. Germline assignment: CDR1 SGHTA and CDR2 FQGTGA. The J segment lost 4 bases and the V segment lost 6 bases, leaving 14 bases of the junction unmatched. The chain's CDR3 is CASSIPGQSLSYGYTF. The CDR3 bases are TGTGCCAGCAGTATTCCGGGACAGTCCCTCTCCTATGGCTACACCTTC.

The chain joins TRBV10-2 to TRBJ1-4; D is unclear. The CDR3 contains 12 residues. V was clipped by 5 bases and J by 6 bases, with 7 bases between them. In germline, CDR1 is WSHSY, CDR2 SAAADI. CDR3 sequence (DNA): TGCGCCAGCAGTCGTCCCCATGAAAAACTGTTTTTT. This gives the protein CASSRPHEKLFF.

The V call is TRBV5-8, the J call TRBJ1-5, with 10 bases identical to TRBD1. Germline assignment: CDR1 SGHTS and CDR2 YDEGEE. The V and J ends lost 2 bases and 1 base, in that order; junction bases with no gene match: 12. CDR3 length: 19 residues. The CDR3 region is CASSFLDRGLGRSNQPQHF. CDR3 in DNA: TGTGCCAGCAGCTTTCTCGACAGGGGGCTAGGTCGGAGCAATCAGCCCCAGCATTTT.

The chain is built from TRBV12-5 and TRBJ1-5, with a weak D call TRBD1 (6 bases). Germline V gives CDR1 LGHNT, CDR2 FRNRAP. The CDR3 totals 17 residues. Trimming took 1 base from V and 2 from J, leaving 15 bases between them. In DNA, the CDR3 is TGTGCTAGTGGTTTGGGGGGTTGGGGGCCCGGCAATCAGCCCCAGCATTTT. Its translation: CASGLGGWGPGNQPQHF.

Only one count was recorded for this clone. This chain uses TRBV19 with TRBJ2-5, with 8 bases aligning to TRBD2. Trimming took 1 base from V and 5 from J; bases not matched to a gene: 3. This CDR3 spans 14 amino acids. Germline assignment: CDR1 LNHDA and CDR2 SQIVND (reference sequence). The CDR3 coding sequence is TGTGCCAGTAGTATAGCGGGGGGGCGCGAGACCCAGTACTTC. Protein: CASSIAGGRETQYF.

V and J are TRBV4-1 and TRBJ2-1; 10 nucleotides line up with TRBD2. Per germline, CDR1 MGHRA and CDR2 YSYEKL. V lost 0 bases, J lost 5 bases, and 16 bases stayed unmatched. This CDR3 region has 20 residues. In nucleotides, the CDR3 is TGCGCCAGCAGCCAAGATTTTTTTAGACCGAGCGGGAGGGCCAACAATGAGCAGTTCTTC. This translates into CASSQDFFRPSGRANNEQFF.

This clone has only one observation. The chain is built from TRBV7-3 and TRBJ2-3, with D unresolved. Trimming took 3 bases from V and 1 from J, leaving 11 bases between them. Germline CDR1 reads SGHTA; CDR2 reads FQGTGA. The CDR3 extends over 15 amino acids. CDR3 residues: CASSLTVTGTDTQYF. The DNA of the CDR3 is TGTGCCAGCAGCTTGACGGTCACGGGCACAGATACGCAGTATTTT.